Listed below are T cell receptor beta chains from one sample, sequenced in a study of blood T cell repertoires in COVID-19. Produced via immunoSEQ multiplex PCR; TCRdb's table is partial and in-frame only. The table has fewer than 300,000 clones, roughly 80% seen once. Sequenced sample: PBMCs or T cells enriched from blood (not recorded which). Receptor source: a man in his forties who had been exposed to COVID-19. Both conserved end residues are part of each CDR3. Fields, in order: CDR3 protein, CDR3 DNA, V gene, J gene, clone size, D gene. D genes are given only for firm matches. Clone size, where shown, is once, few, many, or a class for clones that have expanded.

CDR3: CAWNGGNSGNTIYF
DNA: TGTGCCTGGAACGGCGGTAACTCTGGAAACACCATATATTTT
V: TRBV30
J: TRBJ1-3
size: .
D: .

CDR3: CASRETGLTYEQYF
DNA: TGTGCCAGTAGGGAGACAGGGTTAACCTACGAGCAGTACTTC
V: TRBV19
J: TRBJ2-7
size: .
D: TRBD1

CDR3: CASSRGSGNTIYF
DNA: TGTGCCAGCAGCCGGGGCTCTGGAAACACCATATATTTT
V: TRBV5-8
J: TRBJ1-3
size: few
D: .

CDR3: CASSLGGNYGYTF
DNA: TGTGCCAGCAGTTTGGGGGGGAACTATGGCTACACCTTC
V: TRBV7-8
J: TRBJ1-2
size: once
D: .

CDR3: CASSSTGHSYNSPLHF
DNA: TGTGCCAGCAGCTCGACCGGACACTCCTATAATTCACCCCTCCACTTT
V: TRBV7-9
J: TRBJ1-6
size: few
D: .

CDR3: CASSEYTDFTPEQYF
DNA: TGTGCCAGCAGTGAATATACCGACTTCACCCCCGAGCAGTACTTC
V: TRBV6-4
J: TRBJ2-7
size: .
D: .

CDR3: CASSPGLAGPSTDTQYF
DNA: TGTGCCAGCTCACCGGGACTAGCGGGGCCTAGCACAGATACGCAGTATTTT
V: TRBV18
J: TRBJ2-3
size: .
D: TRBD2

CDR3: CASSPAQGVLTDTQYF
DNA: TGCGCCAGCAGCCCCGCACAGGGTGTCCTAACAGATACGCAGTATTTT
V: TRBV5-1
J: TRBJ2-3
size: .
D: .

CDR3: CASSLPSTGTYEQYF
DNA: TGTGCCAGCAGCTTACCGTCGACAGGGACCTACGAGCAGTACTTC
V: TRBV7-9
J: TRBJ2-7
size: .
D: TRBD1

CDR3: CASSISGVPQGQYF
DNA: TGTGCCAGTAGTATAAGCGGAGTACCACAGGGGCAGTACTTC
V: TRBV19
J: TRBJ2-7
size: .
D: .

CDR3: CASSSRTGVGGYTF
DNA: TGCGCCAGCAGCTCACGGACAGGGGTCGGAGGCTACACCTTC
V: TRBV5-1
J: TRBJ1-2
size: .
D: TRBD1

CDR3: CAWSAPGGSYEQYF
DNA: TGTGCCTGGAGTGCCCCAGGTGGATCCTACGAGCAGTACTTC
V: TRBV30
J: TRBJ2-7
size: .
D: .

CDR3: CASIAPGGTEAFF
DNA: TGTGCCAGCATCGCCCCGGGTGGCACTGAAGCTTTCTTT
V: TRBV6-6
J: TRBJ1-1
size: .
D: .

CDR3: CAGTRDRSNSPLHF
DNA: TGTGCCGGTACCCGGGACAGGAGTAATTCACCCCTCCACTTT
V: TRBV7-9
J: TRBJ1-6
size: .
D: TRBD1

CDR3: CASSVGIWTAGNTIYF
DNA: TGTGCCAGCAGCGTGGGCATTTGGACAGCTGGAAACACCATATATTTT
V: TRBV9
J: TRBJ1-3
size: .
D: .

CDR3: CASSEPGNEAFF
DNA: TGTGCCAGCAGTGAACCAGGGAATGAAGCTTTCTTT
V: TRBV6-1
J: TRBJ1-1
size: .
D: .

CDR3: CASWAVFYNSPLHF
DNA: TGTGCCAGCTGGGCAGTATTTTATAATTCACCCCTCCACTTT
V: TRBV6-5
J: TRBJ1-6
size: .
D: .

CDR3: CASRAPGQGTYEQYF
DNA: TGCGCCAGCAGGGCTCCGGGACAGGGAACCTACGAGCAGTACTTC
V: TRBV5-1
J: TRBJ2-7
size: .
D: TRBD1

CDR3: CASSLGGVDTEAFF
DNA: TGTGCCAGCAGTTTAGGAGGGGTGGACACTGAAGCTTTCTTT
V: TRBV6-5
J: TRBJ1-1
size: .
D: .

CDR3: CASSPAPGNQPQHF
DNA: TGCGCCAGCAGCCCAGCACCGGGGAATCAGCCCCAGCATTTT
V: TRBV5-1
J: TRBJ1-5
size: .
D: .

CDR3: CASSDGLATDTQYF
DNA: TGTGCCAGCAGTGACGGACTAGCGACAGATACGCAGTATTTT
V: TRBV2
J: TRBJ2-3
size: .
D: TRBD2

CDR3: CASKRDINYGYTF
DNA: TGTGCTAGTAAGAGGGATATTAACTATGGCTACACCTTC
V: TRBV19
J: TRBJ1-2
size: few
D: .

CDR3: CASSEPPSGQQFF
DNA: TGCGCCAGCAGTGAGCCGCCTAGCGGACAGCAGTTCTTC
V: TRBV10-1
J: TRBJ2-1
size: .
D: TRBD2

CDR3: CASSQDRDNQPQHF
DNA: TGTGCCAGCAGCCAGGACAGGGACAATCAGCCCCAGCATTTT
V: TRBV6-2/TRBV6-3
J: TRBJ1-5
size: many
D: TRBD1

CDR3: CASSLKTSGQGSYGYTF
DNA: TGTGCCAGCAGCTTAAAGACTTCCGGACAGGGGAGCTATGGCTACACCTTC
V: TRBV7-9
J: TRBJ1-2
size: .
D: TRBD1

CDR3: CSVEGLAGSWEQFF
DNA: TGCAGCGTTGAAGGTCTAGCGGGATCGTGGGAGCAGTTCTTC
V: TRBV29-1
J: TRBJ2-1
size: few
D: TRBD2

CDR3: CASNTDRVGGYTF
DNA: TGCGCCAGCAATACCGACAGGGTGGGTGGCTACACCTTC
V: TRBV10-2
J: TRBJ1-2
size: .
D: TRBD1

CDR3: CASSPYTGTRSFEQYF
DNA: TGTGCCAGCAGCCCCTATACCGGGACTAGATCATTCGAGCAGTACTTC
V: TRBV7-9
J: TRBJ2-7
size: .
D: TRBD2

CDR3: CASSFGLKSGTEAFF
DNA: TGCGCCAGCAGCTTCGGTCTAAAAAGTGGCACTGAAGCTTTCTTT
V: TRBV5-1
J: TRBJ1-1
size: .
D: .

CDR3: CASSPLQGGFYEQYF
DNA: TGTGCCAGCAGTCCCCTTCAGGGAGGCTTCTACGAGCAGTACTTC
V: TRBV6-5
J: TRBJ2-7
size: few
D: .

CDR3: CASSYDAQGTYGYTF
DNA: TGTGCCAGCAGTTACGACGCCCAGGGAACCTATGGCTACACCTTC
V: TRBV6-5
J: TRBJ1-2
size: .
D: .

CDR3: CASSAGFKETQYF
DNA: TGCGCCAGCAGTGCAGGGTTTAAGGAGACCCAGTACTTC
V: TRBV10-2
J: TRBJ2-5
size: .
D: .

CDR3: CASCSGTSGSNEQFF
DNA: TGTGCCAGCTGTTCTGGGACTAGCGGGAGTAATGAGCAGTTCTTC
V: TRBV2
J: TRBJ2-1
size: .
D: TRBD2

CDR3: CASMGLAGATDTQYF
DNA: TGCGCCAGCATGGGGCTAGCGGGAGCAACAGATACGCAGTATTTT
V: TRBV5-1
J: TRBJ2-3
size: .
D: TRBD2

CDR3: CASIALRQPLYEQYF
DNA: TGTGCCAGCATAGCTTTGCGACAGCCCCTATACGAGCAGTACTTC
V: TRBV5-6
J: TRBJ2-7
size: .
D: .

CDR3: CASSLRTSGRPNEQFF
DNA: TGCGCCAGCAGCTTGCGGACTAGCGGGAGGCCCAATGAGCAGTTCTTC
V: TRBV5-1
J: TRBJ2-1
size: .
D: TRBD2